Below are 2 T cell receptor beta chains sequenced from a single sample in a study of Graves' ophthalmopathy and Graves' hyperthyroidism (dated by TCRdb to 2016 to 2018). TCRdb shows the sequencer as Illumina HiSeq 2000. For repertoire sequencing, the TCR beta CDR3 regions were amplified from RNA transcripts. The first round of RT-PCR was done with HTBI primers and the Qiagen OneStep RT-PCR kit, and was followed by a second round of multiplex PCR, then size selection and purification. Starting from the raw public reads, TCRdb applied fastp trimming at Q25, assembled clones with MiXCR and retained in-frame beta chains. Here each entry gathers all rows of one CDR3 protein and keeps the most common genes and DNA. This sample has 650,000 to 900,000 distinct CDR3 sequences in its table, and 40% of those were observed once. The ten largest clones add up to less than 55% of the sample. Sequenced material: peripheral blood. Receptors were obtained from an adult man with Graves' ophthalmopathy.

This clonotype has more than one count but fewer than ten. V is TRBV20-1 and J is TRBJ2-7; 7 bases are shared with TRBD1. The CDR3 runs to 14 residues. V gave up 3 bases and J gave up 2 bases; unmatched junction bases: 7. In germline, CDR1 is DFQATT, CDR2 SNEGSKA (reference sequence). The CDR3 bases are TGCAGTGCTAGCAACAGGGGAAGGGCCTACGAGCAGTACTTC. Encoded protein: CSASNRGRAYEQYF.

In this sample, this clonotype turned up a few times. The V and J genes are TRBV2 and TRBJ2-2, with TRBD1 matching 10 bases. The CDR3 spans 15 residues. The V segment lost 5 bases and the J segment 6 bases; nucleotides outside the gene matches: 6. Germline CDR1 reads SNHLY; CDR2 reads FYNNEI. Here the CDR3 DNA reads TGTGCCAGCAGTTTTGGGACAGGGGACTCCGGGGAGCTGTTTTTT. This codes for CASSFGTGDSGELFF.